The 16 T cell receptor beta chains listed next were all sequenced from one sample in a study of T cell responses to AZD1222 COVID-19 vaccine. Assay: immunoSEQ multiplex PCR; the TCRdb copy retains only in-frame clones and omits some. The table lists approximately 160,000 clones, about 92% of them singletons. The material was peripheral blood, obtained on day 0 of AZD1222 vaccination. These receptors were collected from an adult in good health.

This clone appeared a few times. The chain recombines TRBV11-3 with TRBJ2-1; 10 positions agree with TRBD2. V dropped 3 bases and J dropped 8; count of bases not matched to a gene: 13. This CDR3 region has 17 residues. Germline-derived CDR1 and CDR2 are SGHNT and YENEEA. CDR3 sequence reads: CASSFRGAGGEVDEQFF. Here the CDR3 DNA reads TGTGCCAGCAGCTTCCGTGGAGCGGGGGGGGAAGTCGATGAGCAGTTCTTC.

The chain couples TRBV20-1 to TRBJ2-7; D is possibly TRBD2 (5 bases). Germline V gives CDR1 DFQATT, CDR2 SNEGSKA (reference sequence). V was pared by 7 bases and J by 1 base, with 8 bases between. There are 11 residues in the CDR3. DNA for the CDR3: TGCAGTGTTTCGGGGTCCTACGAGCAGTACTTC. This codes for CSVSGSYEQYF.

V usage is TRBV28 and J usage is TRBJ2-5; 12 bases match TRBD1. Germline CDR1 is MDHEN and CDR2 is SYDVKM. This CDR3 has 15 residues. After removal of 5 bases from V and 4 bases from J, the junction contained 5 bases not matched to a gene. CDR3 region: CASSTPGQGAETQYF. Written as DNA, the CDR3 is TGTGCCAGCAGTACCCCGGGACAGGGGGCAGAGACCCAGTACTTC.

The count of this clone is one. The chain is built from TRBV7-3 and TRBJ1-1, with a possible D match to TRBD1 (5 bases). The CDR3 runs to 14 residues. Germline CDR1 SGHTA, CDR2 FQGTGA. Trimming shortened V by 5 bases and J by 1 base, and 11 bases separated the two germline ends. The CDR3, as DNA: TGTGCCAGCAGCCAAGGGGACGCGAACACTGAAGCTTTCTTT. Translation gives CASSQGDANTEAFF. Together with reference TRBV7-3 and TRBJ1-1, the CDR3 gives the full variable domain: GAGVSQTPSNKVTEKGKYVELRCDPISGHTALYWYRQSLGQGPEFLIYFQGTGAADDSGLPNDRFFAVRPEGSVSTLKIQRTERGDSAVYLCASSQGDANTEAFFGQGTRLTVV.

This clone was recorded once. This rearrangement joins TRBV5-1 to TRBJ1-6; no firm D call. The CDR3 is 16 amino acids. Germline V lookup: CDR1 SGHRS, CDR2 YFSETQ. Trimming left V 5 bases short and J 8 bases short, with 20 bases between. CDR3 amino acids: CASRFGSLPADSPLHF. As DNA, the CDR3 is TGCGCCAGCAGATTTGGGAGTTTGCCGGCGGATTCACCCCTCCACTTT.

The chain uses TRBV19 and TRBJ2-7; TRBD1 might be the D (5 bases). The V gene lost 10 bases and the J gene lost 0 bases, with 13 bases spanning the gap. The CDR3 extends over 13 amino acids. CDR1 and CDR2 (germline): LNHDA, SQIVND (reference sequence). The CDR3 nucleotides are TGTGCCACCTCCTACGACAGCTCCTACGAGCAGTACTTC. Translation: CATSYDSSYEQYF.

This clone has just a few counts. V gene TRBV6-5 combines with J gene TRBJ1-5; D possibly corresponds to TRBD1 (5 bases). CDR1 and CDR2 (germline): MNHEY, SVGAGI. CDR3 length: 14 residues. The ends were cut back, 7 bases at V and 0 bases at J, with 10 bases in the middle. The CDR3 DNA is TGTGCCAGCACAAGGGGCTATAGCAATCAGCCCCAGCATTTT. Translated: CASTRGYSNQPQHF.

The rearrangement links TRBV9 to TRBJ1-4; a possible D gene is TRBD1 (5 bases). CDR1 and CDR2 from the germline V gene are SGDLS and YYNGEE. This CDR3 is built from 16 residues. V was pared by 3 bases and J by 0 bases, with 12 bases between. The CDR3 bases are TGTGCCAGCAGCGAGATGGGGGGAGCAACTAATGAAAAACTGTTTTTT. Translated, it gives CASSEMGGATNEKLFF.

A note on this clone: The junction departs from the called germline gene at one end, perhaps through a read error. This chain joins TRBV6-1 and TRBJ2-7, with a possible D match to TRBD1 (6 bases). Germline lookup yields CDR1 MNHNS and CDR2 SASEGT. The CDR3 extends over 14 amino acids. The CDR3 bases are TGTGCCAGCAGTGAAGTTGGGGGCTCCTCCGAGCAGTACTTC. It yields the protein CASSEVGGSSEQYF.

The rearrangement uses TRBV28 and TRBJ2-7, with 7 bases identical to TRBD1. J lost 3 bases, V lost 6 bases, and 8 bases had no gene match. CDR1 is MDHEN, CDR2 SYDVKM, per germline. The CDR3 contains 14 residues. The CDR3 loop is CASREQGTGYEQYF. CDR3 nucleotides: TGTGCCAGCAGGGAACAGGGGACGGGCTACGAGCAGTACTTC.

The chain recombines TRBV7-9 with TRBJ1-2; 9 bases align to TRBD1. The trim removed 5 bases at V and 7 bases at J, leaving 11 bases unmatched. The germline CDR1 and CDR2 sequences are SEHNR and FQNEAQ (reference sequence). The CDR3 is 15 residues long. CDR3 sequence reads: CASSTGWDRVSGYTF. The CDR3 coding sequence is TGTGCCAGCAGCACGGGTTGGGACAGGGTCTCTGGCTACACCTTC.

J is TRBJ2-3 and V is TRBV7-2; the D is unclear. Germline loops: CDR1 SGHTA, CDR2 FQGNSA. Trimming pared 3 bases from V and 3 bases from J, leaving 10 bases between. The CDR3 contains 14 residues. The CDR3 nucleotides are TGTGCCAGCAGCTTTTATGCTCGGACAGATACGCAGTATTTT. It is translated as CASSFYARTDTQYF.

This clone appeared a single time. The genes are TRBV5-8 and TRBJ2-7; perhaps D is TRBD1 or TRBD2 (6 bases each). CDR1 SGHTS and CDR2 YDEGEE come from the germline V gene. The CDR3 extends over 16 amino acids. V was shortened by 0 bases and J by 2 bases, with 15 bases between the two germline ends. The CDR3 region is CASSLESGGLTYEQYF. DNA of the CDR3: TGTGCCAGCAGCTTGGAGAGTGGGGGGCTCACCTACGAGCAGTACTTC.

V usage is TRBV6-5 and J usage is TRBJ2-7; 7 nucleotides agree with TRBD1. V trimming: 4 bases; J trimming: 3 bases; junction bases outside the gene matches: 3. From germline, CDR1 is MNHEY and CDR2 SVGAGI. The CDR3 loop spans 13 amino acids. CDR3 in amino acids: CASSLGQSYEQYF. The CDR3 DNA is TGTGCCAGCAGTTTGGGACAGAGCTACGAGCAGTACTTC.

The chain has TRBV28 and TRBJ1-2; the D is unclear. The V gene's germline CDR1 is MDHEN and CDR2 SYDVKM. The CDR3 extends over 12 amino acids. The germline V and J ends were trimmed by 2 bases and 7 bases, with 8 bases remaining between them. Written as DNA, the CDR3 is TGTGCCAGCAGTTTAAAGGGATTTGGCTACACCTTC. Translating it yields CASSLKGFGYTF.

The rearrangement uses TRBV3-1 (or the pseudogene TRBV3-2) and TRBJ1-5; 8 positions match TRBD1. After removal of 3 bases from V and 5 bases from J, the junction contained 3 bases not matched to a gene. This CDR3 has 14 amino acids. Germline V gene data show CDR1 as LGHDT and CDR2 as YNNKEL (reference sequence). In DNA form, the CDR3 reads TGTGCCAGCAGCCAGGGGACAGGTTATCAGCCCCAGCATTTT. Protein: CASSQGTGYQPQHF.